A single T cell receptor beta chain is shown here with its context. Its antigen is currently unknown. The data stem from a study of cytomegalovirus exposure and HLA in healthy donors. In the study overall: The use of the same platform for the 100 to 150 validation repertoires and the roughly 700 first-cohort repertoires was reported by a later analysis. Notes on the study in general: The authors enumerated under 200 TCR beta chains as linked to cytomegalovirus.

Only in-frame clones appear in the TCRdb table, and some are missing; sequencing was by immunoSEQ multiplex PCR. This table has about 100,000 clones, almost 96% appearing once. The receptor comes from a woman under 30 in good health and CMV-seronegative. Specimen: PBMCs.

CDR3 DNA: TGTGCCATCAGTGAGTCCACAGGGGCTAGCTATGGCTACACCTTC. Its translation is CAISESTGASYGYTF. The chain uses TRBV10-3 and TRBJ1-2, with 7 bases matching TRBD1. CDR3 length: 15 amino acids. Germline-derived CDR1 and CDR2 are ENHRY and SYGVKD. Germline trimming cut 0 bases from V and 4 bases from J; bases unmatched to any gene: 5.